A selection of T cell receptor beta chains follows, all from one sample in a study of T-cell reconstitution after alpha-beta-depleted transplantation in children. TCRdb re-called the PCR reads with MiXCR, one entry per CDR3 protein. The sample carries roughly 300,000 distinct CDR3 sequences, approximately 10% recorded once. The material sequenced was PBMCs from the stem cell graft donor, taken from the stem cell graft. The receptors were sampled from a human donor who donated a stem cell graft to a child with acute lymphoblastic leukemia. Each CDR3 is given with its conserved first and last residue. Fields, in order: clone size, D gene, J gene, V gene, CDR3 protein, CDR3 DNA. D genes are given only for firm matches. The size of a clone is reported for some rows only, either as once, few or many, or as a class for expanded clones.

.	TRBD2	TRBJ2-3	TRBV7-9	CASSLPLAGALDTQYF	TGTGCCAGCAGCTTACCACTAGCGGGAGCGTTGGATACGCAGTATTTT
many	.	TRBJ2-7	TRBV20-1	CSASRRQGVGRTSYEQYF	TGCAGTGCTAGCCGCCGACAGGGCGTCGGGAGGACCTCCTACGAGCAGTACTTC
.	.	TRBJ1-1	TRBV20-1	CSATGLKTGNTEAFF	TGCAGTGCAACCGGCCTAAAAACAGGGAACACTGAAGCTTTCTTT
many	TRBD2	TRBJ2-5	TRBV27	CASRTLAGGAETQYF	TGTGCCAGCAGGACCCTAGCGGGAGGTGCAGAGACCCAGTACTTC
few	.	TRBJ2-5	TRBV6-5	CASNYNQAQWETQYF	TGTGCCAGCAATTATAACCAGGCCCAGTGGGAGACCCAGTACTTC
many	TRBD2	TRBJ2-3	TRBV7-9	CASSPRLALHYTDTQYF	TGTGCCAGCAGCCCCCGACTAGCCCTACACTACACAGATACGCAGTATTTT
.	.	TRBJ2-7	TRBV9	CASSVSRGVTYEQYF	TGTGCCAGCAGCGTATCTCGGGGTGTTACCTACGAGCAGTACTTC
few	.	TRBJ2-6	TRBV5-1	CASSLEVGWSGANVLTF	TGCGCCAGCAGCTTGGAGGTAGGGTGGTCTGGGGCCAACGTCCTGACTTTC
.	.	TRBJ1-1	TRBV6-5	CASSYRVNTEAFF	TGTGCCAGCAGTTACCGAGTTAACACTGAAGCTTTCTTT
few	.	TRBJ2-4	TRBV7-2	CASSLRIVGIQYF	TGTGCCAGCAGCTTACGTATAGTCGGCATTCAGTACTTC
few	.	TRBJ2-3	TRBV6-5	CASSYSFQVGADTQYF	TGTGCCAGCAGTTACTCTTTCCAGGTGGGGGCAGATACGCAGTATTTT
few	.	TRBJ2-7	TRBV18	CASSPGRTGFSYEQYF	TGTGCCAGCTCACCAGGTCGGACTGGATTCTCCTACGAGCAGTACTTC
.	TRBD1	TRBJ2-7	TRBV5-5	CASEGAYEQYF	TGTGCCAGTGAGGGGGCTTACGAGCAGTACTTC
.	.	TRBJ2-1	TRBV4-1	CASSQEGRGIQFF	TGCGCCAGCAGCCAAGAGGGGCGCGGGATCCAGTTCTTC
.	TRBD1	TRBJ1-1	TRBV4-2	CASSPPTGPIMNTEAFF	TGTGCCAGCAGCCCTCCGACAGGGCCCATTATGAACACTGAAGCTTTCTTT
few	.	TRBJ2-1	TRBV25-1	CASSETGLANNEQFF	TGTGCCAGCAGTGAAACAGGGTTGGCTAACAATGAGCAGTTCTTC
few	TRBD2	TRBJ2-7	TRBV20-1	CSAQPSGRGLGIYEQYF	TGCAGTGCACAGCCTAGCGGGAGAGGACTTGGCATCTACGAGCAGTACTTC
.	TRBD2	TRBJ2-1	TRBV4-1	CASSPTSDTYNEQFF	TGCGCCAGCAGCCCGACTAGCGACACCTACAATGAGCAGTTCTTC
.	TRBD2	TRBJ2-5	TRBV29-1	CSITGTSGLATQYF	TGCAGCATTACCGGGACTAGCGGGTTGGCGACCCAGTACTTC
.	TRBD2	TRBJ2-1	TRBV28	CASSSTRDYHSYNEQFF	TGTGCCAGCAGTTCCACCCGGGACTACCACTCCTACAATGAGCAGTTCTTC
.	TRBD2	TRBJ2-2	TRBV4-1	CASSQRTSGKIWVEGELFF	TGCGCCAGCAGCCAAAGGACTAGCGGGAAGATTTGGGTCGAAGGGGAGCTGTTTTTT
.	.	TRBJ2-5	TRBV28	CASSSLSQETQYF	TGTGCCAGCAGTTCTCTCTCCCAAGAGACCCAGTACTTC
few	TRBD1	TRBJ2-5	TRBV7-6	CASSLAGQGAKTQYF	TGTGCCAGCAGCTTAGCTGGGCAGGGGGCTAAGACCCAGTACTTC
.	TRBD2	TRBJ2-1	TRBV18	CASSPGTSGRLLSYNEQFF	TGTGCCAGCTCACCAGGGACTAGCGGGAGGCTCCTCTCCTACAATGAGCAGTTCTTC
many	.	TRBJ2-3	TRBV29-1	CSVAWWGGTDTQYF	TGCAGCGTCGCCTGGTGGGGGGGCACAGATACGCAGTATTTT
.	.	TRBJ1-4	TRBV6-2/TRBV6-3	CASSYSGQRLFF	TGTGCCAGCAGTTACAGCGGACAGAGACTGTTTTTT
.	.	TRBJ2-1	TRBV20-1	CSARDTGNDEQFF	TGCAGTGCTAGAGATACAGGGAATGATGAGCAGTTCTTC
few	.	TRBJ2-7	TRBV28	CASHYSTSYEQYF	TGTGCCAGCCACTATTCTACCTCCTACGAGCAGTACTTC
few	.	TRBJ1-4	TRBV4-1	CASRRPAGDPNEKLFF	TGCGCCAGCAGGCGACCGGCAGGGGACCCTAATGAAAAACTGTTTTTT